A single sample is the source of the 16 T cell receptor beta chains below, sequenced in a study of vaccination effects on CD4 cells after COVID-19. Generated by immunoSEQ multiplex PCR, the TCRdb table keeps only in-frame clones and is missing some. The profile shows tens of thousands of clones, around 76% of them singletons. Following culture for more than 9 days, CD4+ T cells were isolated. These receptors have no known antigen. Material: CD4+ T cells from PBMCs cultured without peptide, obtained before COVID-19 vaccination. All receptors derive from a human donor who received a COVID-19 vaccine.

This clone was observed a single time. V and J are TRBV5-1 and TRBJ2-1; 7 bases match TRBD1. The germline CDR1 and CDR2 sequences are SGHRS and YFSETQ. V was pared by 5 bases and J by 4 bases, with 9 bases of the junction left unmatched. This CDR3 region has 15 residues. CDR3 protein: CASSPGTAKYNEQFF. CDR3 nucleotide sequence: TGCGCCAGCAGTCCCGGGACAGCAAAATACAATGAGCAGTTCTTC. The whole variable domain, filled in from reference TRBV5-1 and TRBJ2-1, reads KAGVTQTPRYLIKTRGQQVTLSCSPISGHRSVSWYQQTPGQGLQFLFEYFSETQRNKGNFPGRFSGRQFSNSRSEMNVSTLELGDSALYLCASSPGTAKYNEQFFGPGTRLTVL.

This chain joins TRBV5-1 and TRBJ2-2; unclear D gene. Germline assignment: CDR1 SGHRS and CDR2 YFSETQ. The CDR3 has 14 residues. Trimming stripped 2 bases from V and 3 bases from J, with 8 bases between. The CDR3 DNA reads as TGCGCCAGCAGCTTTACGCCGGACACCGGGGAGCTGTTTTTT. Protein sequence: CASSFTPDTGELFF.

The J gene is TRBJ2-2, the V gene TRBV7-2; the D is unclear. The V gene lost 7 bases and the J gene lost 9 bases, with 15 bases spanning the gap. CDR3 size: 13 residues. CDR1 is SGHTA, CDR2 FQGNSA, per germline. The CDR3 is CASNNYAVRELFF. The CDR3 DNA sequence: TGTGCCAGCAACAACTACGCCGTGAGGGAGCTGTTTTTT.

The genes are TRBV7-2 and TRBJ1-1; D gene uncertain. Germline CDR1 reads SGHTA; CDR2 reads FQGNSA. Trimming cost V 1 base and J 1 base, with 7 bases left between them. This CDR3 spans 14 amino acids. The CDR3: CASSLVAANTEAFF. The CDR3 DNA reads as TGTGCCAGCAGCTTAGTGGCGGCGAACACTGAAGCTTTCTTT.

The genes are TRBV6-2 or TRBV6-3 and TRBJ2-3; perhaps TRBD1 as D (5 bases). From germline, CDR1 is MNHEY and CDR2 SVGEGT. Trimming stripped 0 bases from V and 2 bases from J, with 12 bases between. This CDR3 spans 16 amino acids. The CDR3 protein is CASSYSRAGSTDTQYF. CDR3 nucleotide sequence: TGTGCCAGCAGTTACTCGCGCGCAGGGTCCACAGATACGCAGTATTTT.

The gene calls are TRBV10-1 and TRBJ2-7; no definite D call. The CDR3 spans 13 residues. From germline, CDR1 is WNHNN and CDR2 SYGVQD (reference sequence). The germline V and J ends were trimmed by 8 bases and 3 bases, with 14 bases remaining between them. The CDR3, as DNA: TGCGCCAGCCCCCGCCTCCACAACTACGAGCAGTACGTC. Protein product: CASPRLHNYEQYV.

The chain uses TRBV2 and TRBJ2-1, with 14 bases aligning to TRBD2. The trim removed 5 bases at V and 10 bases at J, leaving 10 bases unmatched. The CDR3 has 16 amino acids. Germline CDR1 reads SNHLY; CDR2 reads FYNNEI. The CDR3 here is CASSMGTSGGLSEQFF. Written as DNA, the CDR3 is TGTGCCAGCAGTATGGGGACTAGCGGGGGTCTTTCGGAGCAGTTCTTC.

The rearrangement uses TRBV2 and TRBJ2-5; the match to TRBD1 covers 12 bases. Germline V lookup: CDR1 SNHLY, CDR2 FYNNEI. The CDR3 runs 17 residues. J lost 4 bases, V lost 7 bases, and 13 bases had no gene match. The chain's CDR3 is CASNDAPGQGAGETQYF. The CDR3 nucleotides are TGTGCCAGCAATGACGCTCCGGGACAGGGGGCCGGAGAGACCCAGTACTTC.

This chain connects TRBV7-3 to TRBJ1-4; D remains ambiguous. The germline CDR1 and CDR2 sequences are SGHTA and FQGTGA. The CDR3 has 13 residues. V was shortened by 4 bases and J by 8 bases, with 11 bases between the two germline ends. This chain's CDR3 is CASSSGPEEKLFF. The CDR3 DNA reads as TGTGCCAGCAGCTCGGGCCCGGAGGAAAAACTGTTTTTT. Supplemented by reference TRBV7-3 and TRBJ1-4, the full variable domain reads GAGVSQTPSNKVTEKGKYVELRCDPISGHTALYWYRQSLGQGPEFLIYFQGTGAADDSGLPNDRFFAVRPEGSVSTLKIQRTERGDSAVYLCASSSGPEEKLFFGSGTQLSVL.

This clone came up once. The chain links TRBV2 to TRBJ2-5, with 11 bases that match TRBD2. The CDR3 consists of 15 residues. The V and J ends lost 5 bases and 1 base, in that order; junction bases with no gene match: 3. Germline assignment: CDR1 SNHLY and CDR2 FYNNEI. The CDR3 region has the DNA TGTGCCAGCAGTCCCGGACTAGCGGGCCAAGAGACCCAGTACTTC. Protein product: CASSPGLAGQETQYF.

J is TRBJ2-1 and V is TRBV9; D not certain. The CDR3 has 15 amino acids. Per germline, CDR1 SGDLS and CDR2 YYNGEE. Trimming pared 1 base from V and 2 bases from J, leaving 10 bases between. The CDR3 sequence is CASSVRLDPYNEQFF. CDR3 nucleotide sequence: TGTGCCAGCAGCGTACGACTGGACCCCTACAATGAGCAGTTCTTC.

The chain has TRBV23-1 and TRBJ2-7; 8 positions match TRBD1. TRBV23-1 is assigned to the ORF class and has an uncertain function. The J segment lost 6 bases and the V segment lost 2 bases, leaving 21 bases of the junction unmatched. The CDR3 length is 19 residues. The CDR3 loop is CASSQLDREPYHTGCEQYV. The CDR3 coding sequence is TGCGCCAGCAGTCAACTGGACAGGGAGCCATATCACACGGGTTGCGAGCAGTACGTC.

This chain uses TRBV18 with TRBJ1-5, with no clear D. Looked up from germline, CDR1 is KGHSH and CDR2 is LQKENI. CDR3 length: 16 residues. V was clipped by 3 bases and J by 5 bases, with 17 bases between them. In DNA form, the CDR3 reads TGTGCCAGCTCACCTATCGCATCCTCAAGGGATCAGCCCCAGCATTTT. Translated, it gives CASSPIASSRDQPQHF.

This chain uses TRBV18 with TRBJ2-3; 10 positions match TRBD1. Per the germline V gene, CDR1 is KGHSH and CDR2 is LQKENI. Trimming took 1 base from V and 3 from J; bases not matched to a gene: 13. There are 19 residues in the CDR3. The CDR3 nucleotides read TGTGCCAGCTCACCACGCGGGACAGGGGATTCAGGTGGGACAGATACGCAGTATTTT. Its translation is CASSPRGTGDSGGTDTQYF.

Only a few counts were recorded for this clone. The J gene is TRBJ2-7, the V gene TRBV7-9, with unresolved D. V shed 1 base and J shed 3 bases, with 7 bases lying between them. The CDR3 contains 13 residues. The V gene's germline CDR1 is SEHNR and CDR2 FQNEAQ (reference sequence). CDR3 in amino acids: CASSLGRYYEQYV. CDR3 nucleotide sequence: TGTGCCAGCAGCTTAGGCCGATACTACGAGCAGTACGTC.

V usage is TRBV5-1 and J usage is TRBJ2-2; 9 bases fit TRBD2. The germline V gene encodes CDR1 SGHRS and CDR2 YFSETQ. The junction had 5 bases not matched to a gene; V was cut back by 4 bases and J by 1 base. The CDR3 is 16 residues long. CDR3 sequence: CASSVLAGKNTGELFF. In DNA form, the CDR3 reads TGCGCCAGCAGCGTTCTAGCGGGGAAGAACACCGGGGAGCTGTTTTTT.